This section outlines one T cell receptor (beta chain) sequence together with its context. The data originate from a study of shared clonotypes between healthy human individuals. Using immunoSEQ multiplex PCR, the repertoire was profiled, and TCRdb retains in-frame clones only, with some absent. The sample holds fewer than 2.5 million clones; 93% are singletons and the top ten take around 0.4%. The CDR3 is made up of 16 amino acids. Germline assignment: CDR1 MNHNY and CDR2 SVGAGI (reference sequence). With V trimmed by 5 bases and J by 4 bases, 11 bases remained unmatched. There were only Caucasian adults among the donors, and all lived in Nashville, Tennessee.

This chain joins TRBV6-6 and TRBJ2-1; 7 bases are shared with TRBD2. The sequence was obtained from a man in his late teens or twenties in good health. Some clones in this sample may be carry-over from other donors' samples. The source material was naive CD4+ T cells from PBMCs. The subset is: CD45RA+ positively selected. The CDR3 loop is CASSPTRREVYNEQFF. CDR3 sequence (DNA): TGTGCCAGCAGTCCTACCCGTCGGGAGGTTTACAATGAGCAGTTCTTC.